This T cell receptor beta chain came from a study of OX40 agonist ivuxolimab in advanced cancers. Germline values: CDR1 LGHNA, CDR2 YNFKEQ. The CDR3 loop spans 16 amino acids. V lost 4 bases, J lost 0 bases, and 5 bases stayed unmatched. In the case of this clone: Its cognate antigen is unknown.

Study observations and caveats: Clonal expansion was seen in CD4+ and CD8+ blood T cells by week 6 at 0.1 to 3.0 mg/kg.

Using immunoSEQ multiplex PCR, the repertoire was profiled, and TCRdb retains in-frame clones only, with some absent. This table holds 43,000 or so clones, approximately 83% found once. The sequencing here drew on CD4+ or CD8+ T cells sorted from blood, taken in a trial of the OX40 agonist ivuxolimab. This chain links TRBV4-2 with TRBJ1-4, with TRBD1 matching 7 bases. This receptor was obtained from an adult with an advanced solid tumor such as melanoma, head and neck, liver or kidney cancer. The CDR3 is CASSLRQGSTNEKLFF. CDR3 nucleotide sequence: TGTGCCAGCAGCCTGCGACAGGGCTCAACTAATGAAAAACTGTTTTTT.